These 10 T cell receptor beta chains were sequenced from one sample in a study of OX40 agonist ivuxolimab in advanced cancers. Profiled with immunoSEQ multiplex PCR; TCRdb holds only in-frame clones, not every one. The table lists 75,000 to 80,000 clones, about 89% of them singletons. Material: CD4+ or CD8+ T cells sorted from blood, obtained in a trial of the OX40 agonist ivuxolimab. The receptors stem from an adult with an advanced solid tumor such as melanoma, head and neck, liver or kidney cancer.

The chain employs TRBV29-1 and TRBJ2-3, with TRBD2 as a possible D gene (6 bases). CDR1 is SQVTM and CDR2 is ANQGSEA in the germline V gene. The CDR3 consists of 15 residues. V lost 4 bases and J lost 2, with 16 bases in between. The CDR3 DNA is TGCAGCGTTGCGGGCGGACGGGGGTCCACAGATACGCAGTATTTT. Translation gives CSVAGGRGSTDTQYF.

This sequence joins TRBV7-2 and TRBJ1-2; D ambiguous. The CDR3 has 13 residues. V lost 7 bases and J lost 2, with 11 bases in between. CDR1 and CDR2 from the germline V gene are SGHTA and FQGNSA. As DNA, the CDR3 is TGTGCCAGCACCTTCGGGCTAAACTATGGCTACACCTTC. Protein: CASTFGLNYGYTF.

Written as DNA, the CDR3 is TGTGCCAGCAGGGAATGGGCTGAAGCTTTCTTT. Translation gives CASREWAEAFF. The rearrangement joins TRBV6-1 to TRBJ1-1; D is uncertain. Trimming cost V 6 bases and J 6 bases, with 8 bases left between them. CDR1 is MNHNS, CDR2 SASEGT, per germline. The CDR3 is 11 residues long.

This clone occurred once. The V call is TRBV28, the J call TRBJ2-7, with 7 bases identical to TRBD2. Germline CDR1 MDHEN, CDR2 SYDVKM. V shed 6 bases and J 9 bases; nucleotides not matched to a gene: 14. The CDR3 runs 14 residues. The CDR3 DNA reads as TGTGCCAGCAGCCCGGGGGAGGGGAGACGCGGGCAGTACTTC. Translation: CASSPGEGRRGQYF. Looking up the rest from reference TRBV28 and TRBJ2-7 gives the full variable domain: DVKVTQSSRYLVKRTGEKVFLECVQDMDHENMFWYRQDPGLGLRLIYFSYDVKMKEKGDIPEGYSVSREKKERFSLILESASTNQTSMYLCASSPGEGRRGQYFGPGTRLTVT.

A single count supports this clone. CDR3 protein: CASSRTGQGNYGYTF. DNA of the CDR3: TGCGCCAGCAGCCGAACGGGACAGGGGAACTATGGCTACACCTTC. This chain links TRBV4-3 with TRBJ1-2, with TRBD1 identical over 10 bases. The germline V gene has CDR1 LGHNA and CDR2 YSLEER. The CDR3 is made up of 15 amino acids. The trim removed 4 bases at V and 2 bases at J, leaving 4 bases unmatched.

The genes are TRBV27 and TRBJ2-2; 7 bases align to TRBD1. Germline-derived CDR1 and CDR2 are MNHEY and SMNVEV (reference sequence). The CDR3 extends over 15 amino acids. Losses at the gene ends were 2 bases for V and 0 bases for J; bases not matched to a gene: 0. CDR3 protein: CASSLRGPNTGELFF. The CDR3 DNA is TGTGCCAGCAGTTTAAGGGGGCCGAACACCGGGGAGCTGTTTTTT.

Here the CDR3 reads CASSFFPSTGEDIQYF. The CDR3 DNA reads TGTGCCAGCAGCTTCTTCCCCTCGACAGGGGAGGACATTCAGTACTTC. This sequence joins TRBV7-8 and TRBJ2-4; 8 bases fit TRBD1. Per germline, CDR1 SGHVS and CDR2 FQNEAQ. This CDR3 contains 16 residues. The V and J ends lost 3 bases and 8 bases, in that order; junction bases with no gene match: 12.

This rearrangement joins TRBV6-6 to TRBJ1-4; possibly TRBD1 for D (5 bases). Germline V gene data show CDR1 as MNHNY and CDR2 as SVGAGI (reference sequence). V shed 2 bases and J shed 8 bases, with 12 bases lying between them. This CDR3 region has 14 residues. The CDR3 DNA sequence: TGTGCCAGCAGTTACGGGGGGACGCGCGAAAAACTGTTTTTT. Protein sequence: CASSYGGTREKLFF.

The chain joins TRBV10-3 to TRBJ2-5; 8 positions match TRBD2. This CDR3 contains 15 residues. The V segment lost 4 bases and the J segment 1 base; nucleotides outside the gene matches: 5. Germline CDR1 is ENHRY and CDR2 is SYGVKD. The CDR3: CAISAKSGGQETQYF. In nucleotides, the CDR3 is TGTGCCATCAGTGCGAAAAGCGGGGGCCAAGAGACCCAGTACTTC.

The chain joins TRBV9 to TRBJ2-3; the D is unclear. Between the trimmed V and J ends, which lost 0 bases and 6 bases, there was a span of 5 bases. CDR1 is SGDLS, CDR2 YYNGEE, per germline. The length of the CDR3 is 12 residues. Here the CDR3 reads CASSVEADTQYF. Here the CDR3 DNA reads TGTGCCAGCAGCGTAGAAGCGGATACGCAGTATTTT.